This entry concerns a single T cell receptor (beta chain). The antigen it binds to is not known. Per-base quality was not reported, and no clone a single base away is much larger than it. Preparation of the library involved the immunoSEQ multiplex PCR assay. On the study's bioinformatics: A statistical classification framework was developed to diagnose cytomegalovirus status using the catalog of TCR beta chain sequences. Drawn from immuneACCESS, this table holds only the in-frame rearrangements with V and J called that TCRdb kept. Clones are partly lost; checked studies trace under half to an unresolved V gene and leave the rest unexplained. The DNA was the basis for D and trimming; V, J and clone size are from that table. This sample gives around 200,000 clones in total; more than 65% of them show up just once. The biggest ten clones account for around 2.8% of the sample. The entry originates in a study of cytomegalovirus exposure and HLA in healthy donors (dated by TCRdb to 2016 to 2017). Concerning the study at large: According to a later analysis, one platform produced both the roughly 110 validation repertoires and the 666 repertoires of the first cohort. The study aimed to test whether signatures of past pathogen exposure could be identified by cataloging public T cell receptors. A separate validation cohort of 100 to 150 different subjects was used in addition to the approximately 700-subject first cohort. The study combined high-throughput TCR immunosequencing, statistical association of individual TCRs with disease status, and machine learning to predict cytomegalovirus infection status.

The paper as a whole reports these results and caveats: A few of the identified cytomegalovirus-associated TCR beta chains were confirmed in vitro to be specific for cytomegalovirus antigens. Most TCR sequences were seen in very few donors, while some public TCRs were found in many individuals. Subsequent analysis determined that TCRs grouped into clusters in the first cohort also showed a tendency toward co-occurrence across the 120 or so validation repertoires, and 94% of cluster scores exceeded 0. In both the original and validation cohorts, the classifier was reported to diagnose cytomegalovirus status with high specificity and sensitivity. A later analysis lacked HLA typing for the validation cohort, so it scored co-occurrence in that cohort across all 120 repertoires. The authors suggested that the approach could potentially be generalized to other disease states and immunological phenotypes. A total of 150 to 200 TCR beta chains were listed by the study as associated with cytomegalovirus.

V is pared back by 7 bases and J by 4 bases, with 13 bases lying between the germline termini. The CDR3 covers 13 residues, taking in both the cysteine and the phenylalanine. Of the read, only the CDR3 DNA is kept; its 39 bases are in frame from base 1. CDR1 is given as SNHLY and CDR2 as FYNNEI, both from the germline V gene. The donors were included in the validation cohort of roughly 120 subjects, a group kept apart from the roughly 700-subject first cohort. The clonotype was recovered from a woman under 30 in good health and CMV-seropositive. Sequenced material: PBMCs. In this chain, TRBV2 is recombined with TRBJ1-1, and possibly TRBD1, on 5 matching bases. The CDR3: CASTLGGRTEAFF. The DNA sequence is TGTGCCAGCACCCTGGGGGGTCGCACTGAAGCTTTCTTT.